What follows describes a single T cell receptor (beta chain). Its target is unknown. The data are from a study of OX40 agonist ivuxolimab in advanced cancers. Background on the study: It was permissible to have had prior anti-PD-1, anti-PD-L1 or anti-CTLA-4 therapy, and around 41% had some.

Peripheral blood came from all dose cohorts at three timepoints. J gave up 2 bases and V 7 bases, and 5 bases lay outside the gene matches. The V gene's germline CDR1 is MNHEY and CDR2 SMNVEV (reference sequence). CDR3 length equals 14 residues. Measured with immunoSEQ multiplex PCR; TCRdb has only the in-frame clones, and not every one. The sample holds 77,000 or so clones, approximately 95% seen once. Study-wide findings and caveats: Both CD4+ and CD8+ T cell populations in blood had undergone clonal expansion by week 6 at 0.1 to 3.0 mg/kg. Clonal expansion among partial responders at 0.1-3.0 mg/kg ranked near the lowest.

The chain combines TRBV27 with TRBJ1-2, with 9 bases matching TRBD1. The material was CD4+ or CD8+ T cells sorted from blood, obtained in a trial of the OX40 agonist ivuxolimab. This sequence was found in an adult with an advanced solid tumor such as melanoma, head and neck, liver or kidney cancer. CDR3 amino acids: CASTRTGVNYGYTF. CDR3 nucleotides: TGTGCCAGCACTCGGACAGGGGTAAACTATGGCTACACCTTC.